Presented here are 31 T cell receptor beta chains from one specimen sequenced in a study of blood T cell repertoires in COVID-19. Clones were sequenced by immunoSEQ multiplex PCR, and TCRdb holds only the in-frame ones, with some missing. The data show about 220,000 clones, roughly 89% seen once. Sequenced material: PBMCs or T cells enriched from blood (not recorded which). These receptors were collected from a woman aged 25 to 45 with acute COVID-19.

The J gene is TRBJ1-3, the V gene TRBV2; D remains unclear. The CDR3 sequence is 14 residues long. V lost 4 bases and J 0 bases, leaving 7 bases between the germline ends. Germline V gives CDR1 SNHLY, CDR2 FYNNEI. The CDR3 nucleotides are TGTGCCAGCAGTGTGTGGCTCTCTGGAAACACCATATATTTT. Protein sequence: CASSVWLSGNTIYF. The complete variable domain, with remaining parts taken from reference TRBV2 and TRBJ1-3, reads EPEVTQTPSHQVTQMGQEVILRCVPISNHLYFYWYRQILGQKVEFLVSFYNNEISEKSEIFDDQFSVERPDGSNFTLKIRSTKLEDSAMYFCASSVWLSGNTIYFGEGSWLTVV.

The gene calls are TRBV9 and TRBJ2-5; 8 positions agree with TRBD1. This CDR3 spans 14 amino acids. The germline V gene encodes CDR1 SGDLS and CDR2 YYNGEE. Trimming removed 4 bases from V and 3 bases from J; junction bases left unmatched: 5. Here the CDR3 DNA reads TGTGCCAGCAGCTCTTTGACAGGGGAAGAGACCCAGTACTTC. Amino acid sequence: CASSSLTGEETQYF.

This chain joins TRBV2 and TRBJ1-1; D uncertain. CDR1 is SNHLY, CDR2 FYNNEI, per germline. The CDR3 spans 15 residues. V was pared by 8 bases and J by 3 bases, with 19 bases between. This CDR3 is CASLATRSPHTEAFF. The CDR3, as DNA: TGTGCCAGCCTAGCAACCCGGAGCCCTCACACTGAAGCTTTCTTT.

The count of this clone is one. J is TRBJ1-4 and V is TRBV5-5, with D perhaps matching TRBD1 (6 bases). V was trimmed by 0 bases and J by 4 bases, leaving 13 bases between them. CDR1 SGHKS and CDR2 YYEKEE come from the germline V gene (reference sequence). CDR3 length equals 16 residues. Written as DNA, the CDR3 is TGTGCCAGCAGCTTGGGGGGAACAGGGTTTAATGAAAAACTGTTTTTT. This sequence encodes CASSLGGTGFNEKLFF. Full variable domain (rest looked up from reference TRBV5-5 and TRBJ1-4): DAGVTQSPTHLIKTRGQQVTLRCSPISGHKSVSWYQQVLGQGPQFIFQYYEKEERGRGNFPDRFSARQFPNYSSELNVNALLLGDSALYLCASSLGGTGFNEKLFFGSGTQLSVL.

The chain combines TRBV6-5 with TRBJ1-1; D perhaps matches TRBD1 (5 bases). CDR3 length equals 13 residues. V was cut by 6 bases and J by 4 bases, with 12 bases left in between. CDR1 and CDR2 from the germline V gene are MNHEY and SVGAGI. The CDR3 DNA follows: TGTGCCAGCAGAACGGGGGGGACCACTGAAGCTTTCTTT. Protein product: CASRTGGTTEAFF.

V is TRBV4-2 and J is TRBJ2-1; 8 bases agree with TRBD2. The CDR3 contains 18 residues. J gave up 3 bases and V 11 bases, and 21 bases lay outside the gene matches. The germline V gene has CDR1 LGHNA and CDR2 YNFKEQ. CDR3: CARTQGGAGGLLYNEQFF. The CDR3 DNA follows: TGTGCCCGCACCCAAGGGGGGGCGGGGGGCCTCCTCTACAATGAGCAGTTCTTC.

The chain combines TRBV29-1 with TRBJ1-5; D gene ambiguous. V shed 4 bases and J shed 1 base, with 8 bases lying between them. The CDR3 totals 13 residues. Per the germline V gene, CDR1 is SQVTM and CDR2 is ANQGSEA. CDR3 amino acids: CSVVITSNQPQHF. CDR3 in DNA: TGCAGCGTTGTCATTACAAGCAATCAGCCCCAGCATTTT.

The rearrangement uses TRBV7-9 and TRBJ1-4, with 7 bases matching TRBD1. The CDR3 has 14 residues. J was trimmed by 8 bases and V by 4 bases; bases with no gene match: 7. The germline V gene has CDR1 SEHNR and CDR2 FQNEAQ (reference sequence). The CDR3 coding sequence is TGTGCCAGCAGCTCCCCGGACAGGAGCGAAAAACTGTTTTTT. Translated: CASSSPDRSEKLFF. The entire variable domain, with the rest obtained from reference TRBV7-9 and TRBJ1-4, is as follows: DTGVSQNPRHKITKRGQNVTFRCDPISEHNRLYWYRQTLGQGPEFLTYFQNEAQLEKSRLLSDRFSAERPKGSFSTLEIQRTEQGDSAMYLCASSSPDRSEKLFFGSGTQLSVL.

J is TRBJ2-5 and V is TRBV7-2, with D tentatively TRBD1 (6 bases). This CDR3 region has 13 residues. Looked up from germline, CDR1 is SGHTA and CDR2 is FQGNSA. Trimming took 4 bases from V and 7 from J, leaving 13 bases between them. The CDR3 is CASSYLGGSTQYF. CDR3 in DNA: TGTGCCAGCAGCTATTTAGGGGGATCGACCCAGTACTTC.

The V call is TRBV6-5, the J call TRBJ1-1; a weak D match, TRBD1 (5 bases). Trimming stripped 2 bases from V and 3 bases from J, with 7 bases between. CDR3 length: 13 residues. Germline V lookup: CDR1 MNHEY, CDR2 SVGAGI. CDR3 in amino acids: CASSYGAYTEAFF. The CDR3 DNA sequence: TGTGCCAGCAGTTACGGGGCTTACACTGAAGCTTTCTTT.

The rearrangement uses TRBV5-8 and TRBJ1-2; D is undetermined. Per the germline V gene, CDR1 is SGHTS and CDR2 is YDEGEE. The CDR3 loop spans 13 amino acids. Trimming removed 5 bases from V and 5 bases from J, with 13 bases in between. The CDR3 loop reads CASRFLVVYGYTF. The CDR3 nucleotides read TGTGCCAGCAGGTTCCTCGTCGTATATGGCTACACCTTC. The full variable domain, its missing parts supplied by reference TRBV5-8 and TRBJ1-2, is EAGVTQSPTHLIKTRGQQATLRCSPISGHTSVYWYQQALGLGLQFLLWYDEGEERNRGNFPPRFSGRQFPNYSSELNVNALELEDSALYLCASRFLVVYGYTFGSGTRLTVV.

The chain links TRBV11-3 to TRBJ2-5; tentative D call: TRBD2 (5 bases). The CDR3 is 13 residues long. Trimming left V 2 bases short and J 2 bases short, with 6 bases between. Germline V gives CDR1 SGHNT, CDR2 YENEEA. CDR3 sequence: CASSLRLQETQYF. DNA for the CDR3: TGTGCCAGCAGCTTACGACTACAAGAGACCCAGTACTTC.

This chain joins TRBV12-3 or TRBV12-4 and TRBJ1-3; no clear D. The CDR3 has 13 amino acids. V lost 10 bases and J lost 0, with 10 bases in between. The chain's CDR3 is CATGGFSGNTIYF. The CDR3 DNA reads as TGTGCCACCGGAGGGTTCTCTGGAAACACCATATATTTT.

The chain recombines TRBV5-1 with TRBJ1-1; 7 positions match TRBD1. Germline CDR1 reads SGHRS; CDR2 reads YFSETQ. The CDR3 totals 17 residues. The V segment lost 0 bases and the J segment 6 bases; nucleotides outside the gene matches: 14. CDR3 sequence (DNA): TGCGCCAGCAGCTTGGGTGGAGAGGGGGCTCATGGCGCTGAAGCTTTCTTT. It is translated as CASSLGGEGAHGAEAFF.

This CDR3 is CASSLGVGGSEQFF. In DNA, the CDR3 is TGTGCCAGCAGCTTAGGAGTAGGGGGCAGTGAGCAGTTCTTC. The chain recombines TRBV7-8 with TRBJ2-1; 7 positions match TRBD1. The CDR3 is 14 residues long. Germline V gene data show CDR1 as SGHVS and CDR2 as FQNEAQ. V dropped 1 base and J dropped 9; count of bases not matched to a gene: 6.

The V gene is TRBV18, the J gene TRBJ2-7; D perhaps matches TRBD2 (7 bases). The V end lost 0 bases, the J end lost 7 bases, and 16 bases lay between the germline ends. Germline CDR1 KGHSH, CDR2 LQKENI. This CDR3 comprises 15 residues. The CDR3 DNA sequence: TGTGCCAGCTCACCACCGGGCGGGGGCGCGGGTGAGCAGTACTTC. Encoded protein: CASSPPGGGAGEQYF.

The CDR3 reads CASSLVPGQNQPQHF. In nucleotides, the CDR3 is TGTGCCAGCAGCTTGGTTCCGGGACAGAATCAGCCCCAGCATTTT. This chain uses TRBV5-5 with TRBJ1-5; 7 bases match TRBD1. This CDR3 has 15 residues. Germline loops: CDR1 SGHKS, CDR2 YYEKEE (reference sequence). V was clipped by 0 bases and J by 4 bases; unmatched bases: 4.

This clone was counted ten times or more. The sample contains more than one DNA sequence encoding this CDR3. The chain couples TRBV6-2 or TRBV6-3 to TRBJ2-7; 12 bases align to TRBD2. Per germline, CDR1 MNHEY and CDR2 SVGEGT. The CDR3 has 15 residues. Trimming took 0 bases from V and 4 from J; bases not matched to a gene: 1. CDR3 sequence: CASSYSTSGGYEQYF. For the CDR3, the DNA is TGTGCCAGCAGTTACTCGACTAGCGGGGGTTACGAGCAGTACTTC.

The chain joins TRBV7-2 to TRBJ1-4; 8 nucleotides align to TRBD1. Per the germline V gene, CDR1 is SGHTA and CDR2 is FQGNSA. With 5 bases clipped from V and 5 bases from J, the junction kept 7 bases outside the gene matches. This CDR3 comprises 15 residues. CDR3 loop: CASSDDRGLNEKLFF. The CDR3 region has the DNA TGTGCCAGCAGCGACGACAGGGGTCTAAATGAAAAACTGTTTTTT.

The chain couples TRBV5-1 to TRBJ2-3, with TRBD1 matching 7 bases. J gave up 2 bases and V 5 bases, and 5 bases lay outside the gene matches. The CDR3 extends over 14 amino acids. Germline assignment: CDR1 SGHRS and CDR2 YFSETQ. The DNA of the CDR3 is TGCGCCAGCAGTCCGGGACAGAACACAGATACGCAGTATTTT. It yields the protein CASSPGQNTDTQYF. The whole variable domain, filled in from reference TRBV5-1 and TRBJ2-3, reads KAGVTQTPRYLIKTRGQQVTLSCSPISGHRSVSWYQQTPGQGLQFLFEYFSETQRNKGNFPGRFSGRQFSNSRSEMNVSTLELGDSALYLCASSPGQNTDTQYFGPGTRLTVL.

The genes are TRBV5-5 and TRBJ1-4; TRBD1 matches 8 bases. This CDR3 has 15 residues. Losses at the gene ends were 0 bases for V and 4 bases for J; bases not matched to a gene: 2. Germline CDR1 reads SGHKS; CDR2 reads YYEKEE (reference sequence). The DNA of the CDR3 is TGTGCCAGCAGCTTGGAGACAGGGGATAATGAAAAACTGTTTTTT. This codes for CASSLETGDNEKLFF.

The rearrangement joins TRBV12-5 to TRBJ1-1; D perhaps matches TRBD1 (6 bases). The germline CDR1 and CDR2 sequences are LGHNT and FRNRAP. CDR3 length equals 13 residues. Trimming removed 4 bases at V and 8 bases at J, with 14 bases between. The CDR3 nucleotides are TGTGCTAGTGGTTCCCGGAACAGGGTGGAAGCTTTCTTT. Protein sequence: CASGSRNRVEAFF.

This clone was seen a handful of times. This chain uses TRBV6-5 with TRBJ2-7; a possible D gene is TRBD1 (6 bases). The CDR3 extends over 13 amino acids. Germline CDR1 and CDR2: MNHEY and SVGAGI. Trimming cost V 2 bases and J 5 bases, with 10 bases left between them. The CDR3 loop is CASSYDRSHEQYF. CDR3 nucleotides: TGTGCCAGCAGTTACGACAGGTCGCACGAGCAGTACTTC.

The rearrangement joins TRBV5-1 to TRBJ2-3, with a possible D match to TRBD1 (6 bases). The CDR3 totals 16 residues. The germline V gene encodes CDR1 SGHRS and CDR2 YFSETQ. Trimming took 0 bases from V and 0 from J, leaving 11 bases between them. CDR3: CASSLEGHPSTDTQYF. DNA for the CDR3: TGCGCCAGCAGCTTGGAGGGACACCCTAGCACAGATACGCAGTATTTT.

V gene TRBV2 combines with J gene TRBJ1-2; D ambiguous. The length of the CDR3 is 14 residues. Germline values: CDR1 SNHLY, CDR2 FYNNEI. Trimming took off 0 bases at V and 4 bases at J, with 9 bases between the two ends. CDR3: CASSEARVIYGYTF. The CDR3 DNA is TGTGCCAGCAGTGAAGCGCGGGTAATCTATGGCTACACCTTC.

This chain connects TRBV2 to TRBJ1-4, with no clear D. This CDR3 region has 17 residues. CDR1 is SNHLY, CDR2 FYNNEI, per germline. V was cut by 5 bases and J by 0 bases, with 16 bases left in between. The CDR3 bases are TGTGCCAGCAGTCCAAATTTCGGAGCGTCAACTAATGAAAAACTGTTTTTT. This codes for CASSPNFGASTNEKLFF.

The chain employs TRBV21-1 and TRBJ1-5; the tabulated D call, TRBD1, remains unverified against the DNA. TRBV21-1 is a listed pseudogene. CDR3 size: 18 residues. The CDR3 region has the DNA TGTGCCAGCAGTAAAGACAGGGACGAACCGGGGAGAGGGAGAGCCCAGCATTTT. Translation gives CASSKDRDEPGRGRAQHF.

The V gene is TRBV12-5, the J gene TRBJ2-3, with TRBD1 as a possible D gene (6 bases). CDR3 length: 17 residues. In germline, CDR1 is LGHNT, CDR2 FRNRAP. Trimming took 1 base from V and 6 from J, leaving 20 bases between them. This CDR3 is CASGLGKGVRHPDTQYF. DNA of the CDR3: TGTGCTAGTGGTTTGGGGAAGGGGGTACGGCACCCGGATACGCAGTATTTT.

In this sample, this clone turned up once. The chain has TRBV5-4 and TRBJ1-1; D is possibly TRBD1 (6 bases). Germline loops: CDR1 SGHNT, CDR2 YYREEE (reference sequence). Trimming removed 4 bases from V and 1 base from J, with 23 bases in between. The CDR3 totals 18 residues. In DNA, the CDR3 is TGTGCCAGCAGCCCTGTATTCCCAGGGGTTATGTCGAACACTGAAGCTTTCTTT. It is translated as CASSPVFPGVMSNTEAFF.

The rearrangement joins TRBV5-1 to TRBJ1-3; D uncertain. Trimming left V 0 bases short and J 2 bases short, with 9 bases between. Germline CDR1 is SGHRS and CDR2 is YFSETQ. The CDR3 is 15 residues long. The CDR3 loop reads CASSLVPETGNTIYF. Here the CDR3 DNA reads TGCGCCAGCAGCTTGGTTCCGGAGACTGGAAACACCATATATTTT.

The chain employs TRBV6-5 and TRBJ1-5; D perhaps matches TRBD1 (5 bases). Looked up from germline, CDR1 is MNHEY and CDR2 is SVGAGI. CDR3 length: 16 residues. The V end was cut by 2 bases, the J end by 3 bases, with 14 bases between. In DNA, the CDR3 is TGTGCCAGCAGTTACGCTGGGGCAGGCATCAATCAGCCCCAGCATTTT. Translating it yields CASSYAGAGINQPQHF.